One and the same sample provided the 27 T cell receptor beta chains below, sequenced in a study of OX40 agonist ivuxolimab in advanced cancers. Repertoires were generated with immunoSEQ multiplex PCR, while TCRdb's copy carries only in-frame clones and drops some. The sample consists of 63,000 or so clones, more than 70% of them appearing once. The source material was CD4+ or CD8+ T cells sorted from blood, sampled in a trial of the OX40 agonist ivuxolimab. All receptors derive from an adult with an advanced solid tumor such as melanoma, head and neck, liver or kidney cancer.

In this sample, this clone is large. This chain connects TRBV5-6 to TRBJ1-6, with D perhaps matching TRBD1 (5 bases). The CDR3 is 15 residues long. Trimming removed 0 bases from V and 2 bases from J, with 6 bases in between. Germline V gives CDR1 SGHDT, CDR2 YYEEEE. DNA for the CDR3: TGTGCCAGCAGCTTGGCGGGGGCCTATAATTCACCCCTCCACTTT. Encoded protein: CASSLAGAYNSPLHF.

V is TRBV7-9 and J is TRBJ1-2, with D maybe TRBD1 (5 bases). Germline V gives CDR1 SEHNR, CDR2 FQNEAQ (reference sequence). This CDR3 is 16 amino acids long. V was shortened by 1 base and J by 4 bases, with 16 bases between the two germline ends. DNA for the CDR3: TGTGCCAGCAGCTTAGTGGGGCAGGGCCAAGGCTATGGCTACACCTTC. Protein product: CASSLVGQGQGYGYTF.

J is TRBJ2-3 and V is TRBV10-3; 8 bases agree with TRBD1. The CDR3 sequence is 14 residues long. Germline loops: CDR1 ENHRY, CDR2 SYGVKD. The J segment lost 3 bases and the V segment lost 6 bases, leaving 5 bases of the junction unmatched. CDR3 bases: TGTGCCATCAGATTGGACAGGGCAACAGATACGCAGTATTTT. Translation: CAIRLDRATDTQYF.

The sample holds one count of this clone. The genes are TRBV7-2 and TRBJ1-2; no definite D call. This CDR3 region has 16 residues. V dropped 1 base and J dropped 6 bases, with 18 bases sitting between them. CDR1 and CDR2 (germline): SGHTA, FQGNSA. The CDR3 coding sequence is TGTGCCAGCAGCTTAGATGGGTCTTACCCTGGGGATGGCTACACCTTC. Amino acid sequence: CASSLDGSYPGDGYTF.

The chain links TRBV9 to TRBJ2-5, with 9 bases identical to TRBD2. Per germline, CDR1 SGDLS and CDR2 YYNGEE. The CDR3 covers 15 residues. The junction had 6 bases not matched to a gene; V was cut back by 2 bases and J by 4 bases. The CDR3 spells CASSVDLSGRETQYF. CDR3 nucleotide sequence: TGTGCCAGCAGCGTGGATCTTAGCGGGAGAGAGACCCAGTACTTC.

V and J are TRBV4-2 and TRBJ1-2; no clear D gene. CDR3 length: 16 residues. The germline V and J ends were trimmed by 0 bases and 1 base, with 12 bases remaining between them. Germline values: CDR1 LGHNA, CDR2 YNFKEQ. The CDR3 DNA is TGTGCCAGCAGCCAAGATTTTGGACGGGATAACTATGGCTACACCTTC. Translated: CASSQDFGRDNYGYTF.

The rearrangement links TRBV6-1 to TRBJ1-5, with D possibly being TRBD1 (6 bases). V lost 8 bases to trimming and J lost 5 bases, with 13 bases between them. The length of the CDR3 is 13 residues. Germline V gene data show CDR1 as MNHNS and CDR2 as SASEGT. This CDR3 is CASQGTGYQPQHF. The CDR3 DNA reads TGTGCCAGCCAGGGTACAGGGTATCAGCCCCAGCATTTT.

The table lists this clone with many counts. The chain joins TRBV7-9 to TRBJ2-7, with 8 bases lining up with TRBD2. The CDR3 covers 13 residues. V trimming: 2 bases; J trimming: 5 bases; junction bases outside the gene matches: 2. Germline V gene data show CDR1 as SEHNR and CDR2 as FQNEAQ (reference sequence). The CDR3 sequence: CASSLPGGDEQYF. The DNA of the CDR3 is TGTGCCAGCAGCTTACCGGGAGGGGACGAGCAGTACTTC.

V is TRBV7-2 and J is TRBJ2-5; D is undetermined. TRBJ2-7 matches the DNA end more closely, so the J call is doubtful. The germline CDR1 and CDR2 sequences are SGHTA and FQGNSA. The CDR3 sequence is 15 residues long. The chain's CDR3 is CASSLKAISSYEQYF. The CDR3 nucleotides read TGTGCCAGCAGCTTGAAGGCCATAAGCTCCTACGAGCAGTACTTC.

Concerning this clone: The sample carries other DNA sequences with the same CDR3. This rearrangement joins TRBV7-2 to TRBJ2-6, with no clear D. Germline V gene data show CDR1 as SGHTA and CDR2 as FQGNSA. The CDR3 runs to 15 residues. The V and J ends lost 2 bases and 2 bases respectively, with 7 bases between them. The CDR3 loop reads CASSLRGPGANVLTF. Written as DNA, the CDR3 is TGTGCCAGCAGCTTACGTGGACCTGGGGCCAACGTCCTGACTTTC.

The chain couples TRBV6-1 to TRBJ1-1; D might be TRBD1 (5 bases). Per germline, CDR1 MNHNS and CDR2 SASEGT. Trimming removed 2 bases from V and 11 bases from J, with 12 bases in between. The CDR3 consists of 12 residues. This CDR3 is CASSERAGRAFF. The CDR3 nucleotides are TGTGCCAGCAGTGAACGGGCAGGGAGGGCTTTCTTT.

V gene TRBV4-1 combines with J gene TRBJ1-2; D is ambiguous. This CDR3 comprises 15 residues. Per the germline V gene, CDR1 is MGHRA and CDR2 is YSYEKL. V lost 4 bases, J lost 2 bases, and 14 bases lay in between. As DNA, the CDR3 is TGCGCCAGCAGCCTGAAAGTGCCGGGAAACTATGGCTACACCTTC. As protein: CASSLKVPGNYGYTF.

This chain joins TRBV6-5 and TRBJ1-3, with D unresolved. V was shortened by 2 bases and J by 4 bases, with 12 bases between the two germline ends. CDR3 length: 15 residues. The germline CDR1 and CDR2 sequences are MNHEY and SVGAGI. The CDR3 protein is CASSYGERAGNTIYF. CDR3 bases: TGTGCCAGCAGTTACGGCGAAAGAGCAGGAAACACCATATATTTT.

CDR3 nucleotides: TGTGCCAGCAGCTTGTTGCAGGGGAACACTGAAGCTTTCTTT. It codes for CASSLLQGNTEAFF. This rearrangement joins TRBV7-2 to TRBJ1-1, with D perhaps TRBD1 (5 bases). This CDR3 has 14 amino acids. Trimming stripped 3 bases from V and 1 base from J, with 9 bases between. Germline lookup yields CDR1 SGHTA and CDR2 FQGNSA.

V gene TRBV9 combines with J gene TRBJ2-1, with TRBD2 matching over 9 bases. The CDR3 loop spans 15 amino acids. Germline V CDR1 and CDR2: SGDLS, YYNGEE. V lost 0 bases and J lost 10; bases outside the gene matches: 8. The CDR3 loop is CASSVVSSGEPEQFF. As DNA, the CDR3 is TGTGCCAGCAGCGTAGTGTCTAGCGGGGAGCCGGAGCAGTTCTTC.

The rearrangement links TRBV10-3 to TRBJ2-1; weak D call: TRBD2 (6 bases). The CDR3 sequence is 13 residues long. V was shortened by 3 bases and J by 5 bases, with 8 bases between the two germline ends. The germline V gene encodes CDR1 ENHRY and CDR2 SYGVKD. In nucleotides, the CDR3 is TGTGCCATCAGTGACCGGAGGGACAATGAGCAGTTCTTC. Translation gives CAISDRRDNEQFF.

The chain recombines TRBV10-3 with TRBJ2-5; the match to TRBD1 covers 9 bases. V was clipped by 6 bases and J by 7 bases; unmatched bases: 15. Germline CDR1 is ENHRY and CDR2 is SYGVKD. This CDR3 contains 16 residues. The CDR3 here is CAISQPTGGPLGTQYF. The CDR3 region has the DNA TGTGCCATCAGCCAACCCACAGGGGGCCCCCTTGGGACCCAGTACTTC.

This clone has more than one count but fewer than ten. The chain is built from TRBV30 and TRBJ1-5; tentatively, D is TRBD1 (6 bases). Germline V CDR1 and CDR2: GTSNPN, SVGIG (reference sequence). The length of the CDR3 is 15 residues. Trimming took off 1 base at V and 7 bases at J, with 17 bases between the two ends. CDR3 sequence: CAWSERRGLGQPQHF. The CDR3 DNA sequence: TGTGCCTGGAGTGAACGCAGGGGTCTTGGGCAGCCCCAGCATTTT.

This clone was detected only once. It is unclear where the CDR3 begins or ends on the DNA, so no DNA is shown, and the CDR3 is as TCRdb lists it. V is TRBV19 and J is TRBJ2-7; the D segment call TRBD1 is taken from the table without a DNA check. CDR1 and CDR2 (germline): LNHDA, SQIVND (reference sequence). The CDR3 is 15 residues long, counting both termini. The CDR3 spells CASSVGTGTVIEKYF.

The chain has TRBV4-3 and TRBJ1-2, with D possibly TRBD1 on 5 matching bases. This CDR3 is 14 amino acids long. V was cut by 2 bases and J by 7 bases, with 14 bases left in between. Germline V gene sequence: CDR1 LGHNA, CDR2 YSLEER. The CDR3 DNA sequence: TGCGCCAGCAGCCAATCGATAGGGGTAGGTGGCTACACCTTC. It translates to CASSQSIGVGGYTF.

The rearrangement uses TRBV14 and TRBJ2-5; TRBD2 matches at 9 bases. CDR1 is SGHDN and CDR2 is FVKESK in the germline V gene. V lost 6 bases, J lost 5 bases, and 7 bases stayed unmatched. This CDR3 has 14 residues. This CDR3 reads CASRAGGARETQYF. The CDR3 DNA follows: TGTGCCAGCAGAGCGGGAGGTGCTCGGGAGACCCAGTACTTC.

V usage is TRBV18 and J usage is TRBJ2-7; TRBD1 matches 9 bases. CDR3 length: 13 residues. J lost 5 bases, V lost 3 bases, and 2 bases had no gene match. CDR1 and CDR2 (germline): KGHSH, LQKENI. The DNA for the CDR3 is TGTGCCAGCTCACCCTGGACAGGGGACGAGCAGTACTTC. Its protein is CASSPWTGDEQYF.

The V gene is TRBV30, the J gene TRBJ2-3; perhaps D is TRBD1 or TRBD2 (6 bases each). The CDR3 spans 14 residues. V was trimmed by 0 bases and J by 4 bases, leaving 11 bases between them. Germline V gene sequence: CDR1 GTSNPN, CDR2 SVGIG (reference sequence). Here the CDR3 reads CAWSVLGGADTQYF. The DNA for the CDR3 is TGTGCCTGGAGTGTTTTGGGGGGCGCAGATACGCAGTATTTT.

DNA of the CDR3: TGCGCCAGCAGCCAAGATATGGCAGGGGCCCAGTACGAGCAGTACTTC. Translating it yields CASSQDMAGAQYEQYF. The rearrangement uses TRBV4-1 and TRBJ2-7; D possibly corresponds to TRBD1 (6 bases). V lost 0 bases to trimming and J lost 4 bases, with 16 bases between them. The germline CDR1 and CDR2 sequences are MGHRA and YSYEKL. The CDR3 totals 16 residues.

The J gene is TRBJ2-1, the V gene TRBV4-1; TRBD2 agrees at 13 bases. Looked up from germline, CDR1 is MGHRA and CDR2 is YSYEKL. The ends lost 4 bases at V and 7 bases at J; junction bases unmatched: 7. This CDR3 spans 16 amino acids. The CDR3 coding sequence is TGCGCCAGCAGCCGGACTAGCGGGAGTAGGGGGAATGAGCAGTTCTTC. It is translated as CASSRTSGSRGNEQFF.

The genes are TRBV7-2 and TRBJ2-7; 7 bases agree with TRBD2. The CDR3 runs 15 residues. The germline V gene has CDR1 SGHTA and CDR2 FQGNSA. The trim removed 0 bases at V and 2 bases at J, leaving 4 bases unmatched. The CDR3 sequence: CASSLARGLAYEQYF. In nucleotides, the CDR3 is TGTGCCAGCAGCTTAGCCCGCGGACTAGCCTACGAGCAGTACTTC.

CDR3 in DNA: TGTGCCAGCGAAAAAGGCGGGACGGTGGCCGGGGAGCTGTTTTTT. Translating gives CASEKGGTVAGELFF. The chain couples TRBV9 to TRBJ2-2; D possibly corresponds to TRBD2 (6 bases). CDR3 length equals 15 residues. V shed 7 bases and J shed 6 bases, with 19 bases lying between them. CDR1 SGDLS and CDR2 YYNGEE come from the germline V gene. Combining the CDR3 with reference TRBV9 and TRBJ2-2 gives the whole variable domain DSGVTQTPKHLITATGQRVTLRCSPRSGDLSVYWYQQSLDQGLQFLIQYYNGEERAKGNILERFSAQQFPDLHSELNLSSLELGDSALYFCASEKGGTVAGELFFGEGSRLTVL.